A single sample gave rise to the 14 T cell receptor beta chains below, sequenced in a study of T cells in Graves' hyperthyroidism and ophthalmopathy. The investigators amplified TCR beta CDR3 regions from RNA transcripts. A set of HTBI primers served as the primers for a first-round RT-PCR of the TCR CDR3. MiXCR, applied by TCRdb to the multiplex PCR reads, yields one record per CDR3 protein. This table holds about 380,000 distinct CDR3 sequences, approximately 13% found once. The sequencing sample was made of blood. The receptors shown here come from a man aged 25 to 40 with Graves' hyperthyroidism that later progressed to Graves' ophthalmopathy.

Comment on this clonotype: A much larger clonotype is one base distant, so this may be a read error. V and J are TRBV12-5 and TRBJ2-3; 8 nucleotides match TRBD2. J was trimmed by 5 bases and V by 7 bases; bases with no gene match: 8. The CDR3 contains 14 residues. Germline lookup yields CDR1 LGHNT and CDR2 FRNRAP. CDR3 sequence: CASALGLGLDTQYF. The DNA for the CDR3 is TGTGCTAGTGCTCTGGGACTAGGTCTAGATACGCAGTATTTT.

This chain connects TRBV6-5 to TRBJ2-2; D unclear. V lost 0 bases to trimming and J lost 1 base, with 12 bases between them. The CDR3 is made up of 17 amino acids. CDR1 and CDR2 from the germline V gene are MNHEY and SVGAGI. The CDR3 loop is CASSYSPMSGNTGELFF. As DNA, the CDR3 is TGTGCCAGCAGTTACTCCCCTATGAGTGGGAACACCGGGGAGCTGTTTTTT.

The rearrangement links TRBV7-9 to TRBJ1-2; 8 positions match TRBD1. J was trimmed by 5 bases and V by 4 bases; bases with no gene match: 12. CDR3 length: 16 residues. The V gene's germline CDR1 is SEHNR and CDR2 FQNEAQ (reference sequence). The chain's CDR3 is CASSYLDRDFWYGYTF. The DNA for the CDR3 is TGTGCCAGCAGCTATCTGGACAGGGACTTCTGGTATGGCTACACCTTC.

In its sample, this clonotype was seen many times. The V gene is TRBV12-3 or TRBV12-4, the J gene TRBJ2-2; the match to TRBD1 covers 10 bases. This CDR3 contains 16 residues. The ends lost 5 bases at V and 5 bases at J; junction bases unmatched: 8. The CDR3, as DNA: TGTGCCAGCAGTGTCGACAGGGGGCACTTGACCGGGGAGCTGTTTTTT. Protein sequence: CASSVDRGHLTGELFF.

Many counts were recorded for this clonotype. The J gene is TRBJ2-1, the V gene TRBV6-1; TRBD1 might be the D (7 bases). The CDR3 contains 16 residues. Deletions cut 5 bases from V and 4 bases from J, with 18 bases between. The germline gives CDR1 MNHNS, CDR2 SASEGT. CDR3 sequence (DNA): TGTGCCAGCAGTCCGCGGGACAGCAGTTCTTACAATGAGCAGTTCTTC. Its protein is CASSPRDSSSYNEQFF.

The chain uses TRBV10-2 and TRBJ2-3; the D gene is possibly TRBD1 (5 bases). Germline-derived CDR1 and CDR2 are WSHSY and SAAADI. CDR3 size: 15 residues. With 0 bases removed from V and 1 base from J, the gap between germline ends came to 8 bases. The CDR3 region has the DNA TGCGCCAGCAGTGAGTCGACGACAGGCACAGATACGCAGTATTTT. Translated, it gives CASSESTTGTDTQYF.

This clonotype was counted ten times or more. V usage is TRBV28 and J usage is TRBJ1-1; tentative D call: TRBD1 (5 bases). CDR1 is MDHEN and CDR2 is SYDVKM in the germline V gene. Trimming pared 6 bases from V and 11 bases from J, leaving 19 bases between. This CDR3 is built from 13 residues. This chain's CDR3 is CASSFPSGRLAFF. The CDR3 DNA follows: TGTGCCAGCAGCTTTCCTTCAGGGCGTTTGGCTTTCTTT.

This clonotype was detected only a few times. The chain joins TRBV7-9 to TRBJ1-1; possible D gene TRBD1, 6 bases. The CDR3 covers 15 residues. V lost 4 bases to trimming and J lost 1 base, with 13 bases between them. The V gene's germline CDR1 is SEHNR and CDR2 FQNEAQ (reference sequence). Here the CDR3 DNA reads TGTGCCAGCAGCTCGCCGGGACAAGGGAACACTGAAGCTTTCTTT. As protein: CASSSPGQGNTEAFF. The whole variable domain, filled in from reference TRBV7-9 and TRBJ1-1, reads DTGVSQNPRHKITKRGQNVTFRCDPISEHNRLYWYRQTLGQGPEFLTYFQNEAQLEKSRLLSDRFSAERPKGSFSTLEIQRTEQGDSAMYLCASSSPGQGNTEAFFGQGTRLTVV.

The V call is TRBV5-1, the J call TRBJ2-3; the D call may be TRBD1 or TRBD2 (5 bases each). Per the germline V gene, CDR1 is SGHRS and CDR2 is YFSETQ. This CDR3 has 14 amino acids. V shed 1 base and J shed 5 bases, with 11 bases lying between them. CDR3 residues: CASSLSREKDTQYF. The CDR3, as DNA: TGCGCCAGCAGCTTGAGCAGGGAGAAAGATACGCAGTATTTT.

The chain is built from TRBV19 and TRBJ2-1, with 10 positions matching TRBD2. Germline CDR1 LNHDA, CDR2 SQIVND (reference sequence). V trimming: 6 bases; J trimming: 6 bases; junction bases outside the gene matches: 8. The CDR3 has 15 residues. The CDR3 reads CASSVSGGAINEQFF. The CDR3 DNA reads TGTGCCAGTAGCGTGAGCGGGGGGGCGATCAATGAGCAGTTCTTC.

This clonotype was observed a few times. This chain connects TRBV10-1 to TRBJ1-2, with D uncertain. The germline V gene encodes CDR1 WNHNN and CDR2 SYGVQD (reference sequence). Deletions cut 0 bases from V and 1 base from J, with 6 bases between. CDR3 length: 14 residues. The CDR3 bases are TGCGCCAGCAGTGAGTCGACCGATAACTATGGCTACACCTTC. Its protein is CASSESTDNYGYTF.

Many counts were recorded for this clonotype. The chain joins TRBV3-1 to TRBJ1-1; D is uncertain. CDR3 length equals 14 residues. V lost 5 bases and J lost 1, with 11 bases in between. Germline CDR1 is LGHDT and CDR2 is YNNKEL (reference sequence). CDR3 sequence reads: CASSGYGQNTEAFF. CDR3 DNA: TGTGCCAGCAGCGGATACGGGCAGAACACTGAAGCTTTCTTT.

Many counts were recorded for this clonotype. This CDR3 is CASSDTADQETQYF. CDR3 sequence (DNA): TGTGCCAGCAGTGATACAGCGGACCAAGAGACCCAGTACTTC. This chain uses TRBV2 with TRBJ2-5; maybe TRBD2 (5 bases). V lost 3 bases and J 0 bases, leaving 8 bases between the germline ends. The CDR3 runs to 14 residues. CDR1 is SNHLY and CDR2 is FYNNEI in the germline V gene.

This clonotype appeared a few times. J is TRBJ1-2 and V is TRBV6-1; D is uncertain. This CDR3 region has 13 residues. The V gene's germline CDR1 is MNHNS and CDR2 SASEGT. V was trimmed by 5 bases and J by 4 bases, leaving 11 bases between them. The CDR3 DNA sequence: TGTGCCAGCAGTTATGCCGGATTCTATGGCTACACCTTC. This sequence encodes CASSYAGFYGYTF.